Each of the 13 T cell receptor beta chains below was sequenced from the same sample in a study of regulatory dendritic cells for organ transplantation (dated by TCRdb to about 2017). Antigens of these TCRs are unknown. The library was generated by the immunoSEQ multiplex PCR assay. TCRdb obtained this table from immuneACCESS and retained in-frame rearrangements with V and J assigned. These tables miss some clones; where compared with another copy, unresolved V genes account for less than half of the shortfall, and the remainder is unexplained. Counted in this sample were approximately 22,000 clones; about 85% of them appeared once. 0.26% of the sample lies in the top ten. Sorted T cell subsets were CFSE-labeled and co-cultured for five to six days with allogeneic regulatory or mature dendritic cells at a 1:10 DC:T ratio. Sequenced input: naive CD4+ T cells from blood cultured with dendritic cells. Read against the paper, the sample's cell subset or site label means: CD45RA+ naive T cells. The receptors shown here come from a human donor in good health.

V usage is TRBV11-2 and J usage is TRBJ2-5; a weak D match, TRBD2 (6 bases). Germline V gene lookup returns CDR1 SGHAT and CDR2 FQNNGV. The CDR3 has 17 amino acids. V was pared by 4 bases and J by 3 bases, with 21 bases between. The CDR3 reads CASSSGLGGRGEETQYF. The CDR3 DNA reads TGTGCCAGCAGCTCTGGGTTAGGAGGGAGAGGGGAAGAGACCCAGTACTTC. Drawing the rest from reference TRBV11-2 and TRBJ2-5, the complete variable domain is EAGVAQSPRYKIIEKRQSVAFWCNPISGHATLYWYQQILGQGPKLLIQFQNNGVVDDSQLPKDRFSAERLKGVDSTLKIQPAKLEDSAVYLCASSSGLGGRGEETQYFGPGTRLLVL.

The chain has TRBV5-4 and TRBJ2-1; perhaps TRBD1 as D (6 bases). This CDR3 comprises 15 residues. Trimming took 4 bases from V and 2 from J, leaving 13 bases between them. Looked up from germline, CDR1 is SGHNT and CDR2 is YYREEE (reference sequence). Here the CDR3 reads CASSHGTIPYNEQFF. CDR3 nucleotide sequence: TGTGCCAGCAGCCACGGGACAATCCCCTACAATGAGCAGTTCTTC.

CDR3 loop: CASSRGRTNTGELFF. The CDR3 coding sequence is TGCGCCAGCAGCCGGGGACGGACTAACACCGGGGAGCTGTTTTTT. The chain has TRBV5-1 and TRBJ2-2, with D possibly being TRBD1 or TRBD2 (5 bases each). Germline V gene lookup returns CDR1 SGHRS and CDR2 YFSETQ. This CDR3 has 15 residues. Trimming took 4 bases from V and 2 from J, leaving 12 bases between them.

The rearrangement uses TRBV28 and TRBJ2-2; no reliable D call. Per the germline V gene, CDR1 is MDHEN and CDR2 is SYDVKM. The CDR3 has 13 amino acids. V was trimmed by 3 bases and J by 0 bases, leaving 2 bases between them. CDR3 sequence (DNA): TGTGCCAGCAGTTTCTCGAACACCGGGGAGCTGTTTTTT. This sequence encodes CASSFSNTGELFF.

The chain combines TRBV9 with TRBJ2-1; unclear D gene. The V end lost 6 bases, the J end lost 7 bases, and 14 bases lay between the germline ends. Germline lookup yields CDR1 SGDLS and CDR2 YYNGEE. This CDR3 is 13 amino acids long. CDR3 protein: CASNDHTRNEQFF. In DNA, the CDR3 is TGTGCCAGCAACGACCATACGAGGAATGAGCAGTTCTTC.

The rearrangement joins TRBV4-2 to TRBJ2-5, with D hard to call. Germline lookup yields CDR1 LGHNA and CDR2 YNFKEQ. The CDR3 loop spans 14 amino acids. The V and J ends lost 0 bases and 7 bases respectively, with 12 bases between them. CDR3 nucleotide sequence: TGTGCCAGCAGCCAAGAGGTTGGGCCCGGGACCCAGTACTTC. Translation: CASSQEVGPGTQYF.

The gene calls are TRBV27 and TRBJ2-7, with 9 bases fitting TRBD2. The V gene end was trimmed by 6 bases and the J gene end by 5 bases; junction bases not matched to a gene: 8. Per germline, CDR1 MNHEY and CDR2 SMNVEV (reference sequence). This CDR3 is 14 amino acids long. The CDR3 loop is CASSRVAGVDEQYF. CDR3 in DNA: TGTGCCAGCAGCCGGGTAGCGGGAGTCGACGAGCAGTACTTC.

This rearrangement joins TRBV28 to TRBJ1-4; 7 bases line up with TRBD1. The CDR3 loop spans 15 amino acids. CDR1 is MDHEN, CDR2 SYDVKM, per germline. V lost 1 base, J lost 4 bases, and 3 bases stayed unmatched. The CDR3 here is CASSLLDRNNEKLFF. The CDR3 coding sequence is TGTGCCAGCAGTTTATTGGACAGGAATAATGAAAAACTGTTTTTT.

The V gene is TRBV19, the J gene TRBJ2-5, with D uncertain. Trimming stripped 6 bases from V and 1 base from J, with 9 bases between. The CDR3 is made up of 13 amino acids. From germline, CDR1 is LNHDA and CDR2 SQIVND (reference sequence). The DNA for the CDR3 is TGTGCCAGTAGGGGTTTGGCCCAAGAGACCCAGTACTTC. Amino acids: CASRGLAQETQYF. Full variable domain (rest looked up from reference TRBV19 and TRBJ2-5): DGGITQSPKYLFRKEGQNVTLSCEQNLNHDAMYWYRQDPGQGLRLIYYSQIVNDFQKGDIAEGYSVSREKKESFPLTVTSAQKNPTAFYLCASRGLAQETQYFGPGTRLLVL.

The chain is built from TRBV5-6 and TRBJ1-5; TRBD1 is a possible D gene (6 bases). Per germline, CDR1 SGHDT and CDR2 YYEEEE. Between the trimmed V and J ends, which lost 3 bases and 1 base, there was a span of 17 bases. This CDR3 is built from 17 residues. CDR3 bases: TGTGCCAGCAGCTCGCTCCGGGGGCGGTCGAGCAATCAGCCCCAGCATTTT. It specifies CASSSLRGRSSNQPQHF.

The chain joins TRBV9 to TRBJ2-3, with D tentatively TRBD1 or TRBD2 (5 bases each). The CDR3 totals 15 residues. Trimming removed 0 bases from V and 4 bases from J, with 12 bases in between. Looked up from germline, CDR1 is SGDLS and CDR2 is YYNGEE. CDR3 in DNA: TGTGCCAGCAGCGTAGCTGAGGGGCGGGCAGATACGCAGTATTTT. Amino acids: CASSVAEGRADTQYF.

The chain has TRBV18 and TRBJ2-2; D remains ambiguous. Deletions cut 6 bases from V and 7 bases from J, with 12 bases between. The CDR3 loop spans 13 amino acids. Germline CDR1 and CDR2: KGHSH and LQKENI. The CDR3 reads CASSLSSDGELFF. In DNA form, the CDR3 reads TGTGCCAGCTCCCTCTCATCTGACGGGGAGCTGTTTTTT.

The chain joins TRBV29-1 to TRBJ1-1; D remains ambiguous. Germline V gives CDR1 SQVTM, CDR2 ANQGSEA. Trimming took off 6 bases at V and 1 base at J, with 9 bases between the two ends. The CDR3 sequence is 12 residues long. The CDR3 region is CSVHDPNTEAFF. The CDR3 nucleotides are TGCAGCGTACATGACCCGAACACTGAAGCTTTCTTT.